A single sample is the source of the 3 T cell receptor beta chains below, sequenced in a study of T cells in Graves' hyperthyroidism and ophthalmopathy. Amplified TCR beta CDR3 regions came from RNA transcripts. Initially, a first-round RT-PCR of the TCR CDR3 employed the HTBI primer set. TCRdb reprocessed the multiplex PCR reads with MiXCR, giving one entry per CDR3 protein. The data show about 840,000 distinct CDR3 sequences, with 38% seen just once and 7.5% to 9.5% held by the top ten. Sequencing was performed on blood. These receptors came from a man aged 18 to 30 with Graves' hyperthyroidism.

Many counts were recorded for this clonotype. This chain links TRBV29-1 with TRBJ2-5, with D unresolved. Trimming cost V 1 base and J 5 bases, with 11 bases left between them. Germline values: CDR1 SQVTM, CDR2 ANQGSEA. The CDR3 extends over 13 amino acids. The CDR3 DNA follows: TGCAGCGTTGAAGGGATGGGCCCCGAGACCCAGTACTTC. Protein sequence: CSVEGMGPETQYF.

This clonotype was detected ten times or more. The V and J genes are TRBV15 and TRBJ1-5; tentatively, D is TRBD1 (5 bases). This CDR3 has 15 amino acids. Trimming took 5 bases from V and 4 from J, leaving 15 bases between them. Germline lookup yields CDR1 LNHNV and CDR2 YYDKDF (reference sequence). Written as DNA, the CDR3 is TGTGCCACCAGCGAGCACCGGGGCCCTAATCAGCCCCAGCATTTT. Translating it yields CATSEHRGPNQPQHF.

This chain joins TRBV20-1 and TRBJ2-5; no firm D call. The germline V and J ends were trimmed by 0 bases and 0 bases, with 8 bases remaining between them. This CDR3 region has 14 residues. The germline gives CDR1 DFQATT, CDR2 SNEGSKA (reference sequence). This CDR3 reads CSARDLSNQETQYF. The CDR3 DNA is TGCAGTGCTAGAGATCTCAGTAACCAAGAGACCCAGTACTTC.